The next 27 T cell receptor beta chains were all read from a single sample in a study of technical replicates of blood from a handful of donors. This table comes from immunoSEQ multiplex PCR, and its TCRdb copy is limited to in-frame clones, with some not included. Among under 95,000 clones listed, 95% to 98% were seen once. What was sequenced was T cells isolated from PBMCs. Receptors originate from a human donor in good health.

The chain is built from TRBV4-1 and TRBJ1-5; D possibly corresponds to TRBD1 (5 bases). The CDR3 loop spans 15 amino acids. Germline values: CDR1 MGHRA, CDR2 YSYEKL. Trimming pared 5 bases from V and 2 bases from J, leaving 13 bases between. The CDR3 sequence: CASSKPDIGNQPQHF. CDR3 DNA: TGCGCCAGCAGCAAGCCGGACATCGGCAATCAGCCCCAGCATTTT.

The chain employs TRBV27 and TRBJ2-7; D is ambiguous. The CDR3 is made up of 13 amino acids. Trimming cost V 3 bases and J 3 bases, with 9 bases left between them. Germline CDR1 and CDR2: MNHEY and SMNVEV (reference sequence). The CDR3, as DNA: TGTGCCAGCAGTTTCACCGAGAACTACGAGCAGTACTTC. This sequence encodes CASSFTENYEQYF.

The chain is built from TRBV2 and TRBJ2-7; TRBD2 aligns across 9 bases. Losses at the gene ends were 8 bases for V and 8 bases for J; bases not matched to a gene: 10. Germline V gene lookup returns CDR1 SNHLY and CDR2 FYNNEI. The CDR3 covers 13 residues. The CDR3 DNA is TGTGCCAGCTTCGGCCTAGCGGGGTTCAAGCAGTACTTC. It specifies CASFGLAGFKQYF.

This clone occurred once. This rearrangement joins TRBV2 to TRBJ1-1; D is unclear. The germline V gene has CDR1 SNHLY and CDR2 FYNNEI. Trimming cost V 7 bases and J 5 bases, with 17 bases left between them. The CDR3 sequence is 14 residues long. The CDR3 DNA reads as TGTGCCAGCATCTCTCTCACGGGTTATACTGAAGCTTTCTTT. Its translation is CASISLTGYTEAFF.

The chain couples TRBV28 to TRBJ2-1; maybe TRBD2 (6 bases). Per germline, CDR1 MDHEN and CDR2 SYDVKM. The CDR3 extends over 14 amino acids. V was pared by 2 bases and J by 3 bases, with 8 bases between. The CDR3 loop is CASSLVGGYNEQFF. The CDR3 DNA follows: TGTGCCAGCAGTTTAGTCGGGGGCTACAATGAGCAGTTCTTC.

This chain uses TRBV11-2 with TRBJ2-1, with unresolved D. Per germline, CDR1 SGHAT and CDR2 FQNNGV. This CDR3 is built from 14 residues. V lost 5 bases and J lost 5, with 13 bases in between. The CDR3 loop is CASSRLTRDNEQFF. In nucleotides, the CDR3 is TGTGCCAGCAGCCGCCTAACCCGGGACAATGAGCAGTTCTTC. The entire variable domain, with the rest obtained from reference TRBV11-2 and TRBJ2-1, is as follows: EAGVAQSPRYKIIEKRQSVAFWCNPISGHATLYWYQQILGQGPKLLIQFQNNGVVDDSQLPKDRFSAERLKGVDSTLKIQPAKLEDSAVYLCASSRLTRDNEQFFGPGTRLTVL.

In DNA form, the CDR3 reads TGTGCCAGCAGCAAAACAGGGGCGAACACTGAAGCTTTCTTT. Residues: CASSKTGANTEAFF. The chain is built from TRBV7-3 and TRBJ1-1; 7 bases agree with TRBD1. V shed 5 bases, J shed 1 base, and the junction held 4 bases outside the gene matches. The CDR3 runs 14 residues. The germline CDR1 and CDR2 sequences are SGHTA and FQGTGA.

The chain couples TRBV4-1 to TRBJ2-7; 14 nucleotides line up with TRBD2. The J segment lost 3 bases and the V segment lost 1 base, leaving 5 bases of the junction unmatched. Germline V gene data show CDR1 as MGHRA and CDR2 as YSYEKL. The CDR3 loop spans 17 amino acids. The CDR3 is CASSQGLAGGLHYEQYF. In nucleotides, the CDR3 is TGCGCCAGCAGCCAAGGACTAGCGGGAGGGCTCCACTACGAGCAGTACTTC.

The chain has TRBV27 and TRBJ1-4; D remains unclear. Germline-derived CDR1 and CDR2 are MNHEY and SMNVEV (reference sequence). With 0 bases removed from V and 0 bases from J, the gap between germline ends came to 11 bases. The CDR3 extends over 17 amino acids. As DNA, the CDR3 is TGTGCCAGCAGTTTATCGCCAGCGCCTGCAACTAATGAAAAACTGTTTTTT. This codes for CASSLSPAPATNEKLFF. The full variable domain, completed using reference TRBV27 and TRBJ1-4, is EAQVTQNPRYLITVTGKKLTVTCSQNMNHEYMSWYRQDPGLGLRQIYYSMNVEVTDKGDVPEGYKVSRKEKRNFPLILESPSPNQTSLYFCASSLSPAPATNEKLFFGSGTQLSVL.

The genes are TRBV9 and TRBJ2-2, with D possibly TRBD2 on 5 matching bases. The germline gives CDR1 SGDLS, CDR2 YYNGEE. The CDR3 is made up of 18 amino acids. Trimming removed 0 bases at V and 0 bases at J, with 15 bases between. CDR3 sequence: CASSVDFGKASNTGELFF. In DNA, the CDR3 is TGTGCCAGCAGCGTAGACTTCGGGAAAGCTTCGAACACCGGGGAGCTGTTTTTT.

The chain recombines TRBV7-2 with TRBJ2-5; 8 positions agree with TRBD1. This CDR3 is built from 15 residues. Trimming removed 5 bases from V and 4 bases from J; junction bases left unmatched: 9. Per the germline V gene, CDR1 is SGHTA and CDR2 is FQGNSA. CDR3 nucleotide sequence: TGTGCCAGCAGCCAGGGGGCGGGAAGGCTAGAGACCCAGTACTTC. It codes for CASSQGAGRLETQYF.

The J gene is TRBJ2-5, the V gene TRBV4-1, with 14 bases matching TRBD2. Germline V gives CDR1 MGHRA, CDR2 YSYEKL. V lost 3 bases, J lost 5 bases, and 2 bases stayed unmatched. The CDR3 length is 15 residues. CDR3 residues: CASSHGLAGGETQYF. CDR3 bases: TGCGCCAGCAGCCACGGACTAGCGGGAGGCGAGACCCAGTACTTC.

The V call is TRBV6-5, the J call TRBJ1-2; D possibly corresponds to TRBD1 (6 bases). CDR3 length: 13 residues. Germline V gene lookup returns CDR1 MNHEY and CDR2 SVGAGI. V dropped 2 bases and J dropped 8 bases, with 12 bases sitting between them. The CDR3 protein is CASSYGEGEGYTF. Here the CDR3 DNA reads TGTGCCAGCAGTTACGGTGAGGGGGAAGGCTACACCTTC.

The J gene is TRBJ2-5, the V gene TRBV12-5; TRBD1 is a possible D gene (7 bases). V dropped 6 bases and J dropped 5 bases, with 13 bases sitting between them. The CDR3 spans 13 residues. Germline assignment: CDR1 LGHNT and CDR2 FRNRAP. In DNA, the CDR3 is TGTGCTAGTGGCGGACAGGCGGGGGAGACCCAGTACTTC. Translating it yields CASGGQAGETQYF.

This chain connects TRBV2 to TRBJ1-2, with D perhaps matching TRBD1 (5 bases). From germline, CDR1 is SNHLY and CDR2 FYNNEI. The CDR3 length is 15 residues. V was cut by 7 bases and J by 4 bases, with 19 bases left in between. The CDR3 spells CASTADAGNIYGYTF. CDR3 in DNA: TGTGCCAGCACCGCGGACGCAGGGAACATCTATGGCTACACCTTC.

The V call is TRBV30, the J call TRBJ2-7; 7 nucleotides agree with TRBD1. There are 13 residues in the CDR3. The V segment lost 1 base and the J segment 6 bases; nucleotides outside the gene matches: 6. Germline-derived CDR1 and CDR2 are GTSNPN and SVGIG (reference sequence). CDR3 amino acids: CAWSAGQFSEQYF. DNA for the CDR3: TGTGCCTGGAGTGCGGGACAGTTTAGCGAGCAGTACTTC.

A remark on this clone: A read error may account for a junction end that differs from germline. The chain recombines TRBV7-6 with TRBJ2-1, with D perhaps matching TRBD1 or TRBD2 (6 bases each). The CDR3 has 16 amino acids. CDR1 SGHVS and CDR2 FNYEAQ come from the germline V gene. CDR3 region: CASSIAVRDNYNEQFF. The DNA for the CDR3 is TGTGCCAGCAGCATAGCGGTCCGGGACAACTACAATGAGCAGTTCTTC.

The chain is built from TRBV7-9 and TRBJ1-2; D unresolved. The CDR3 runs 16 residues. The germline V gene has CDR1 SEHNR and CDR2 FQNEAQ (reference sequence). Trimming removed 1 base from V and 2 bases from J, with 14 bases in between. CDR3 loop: CASSLDRTDPNYGYTF. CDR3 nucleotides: TGTGCCAGCAGCTTAGATCGCACAGATCCCAACTATGGCTACACCTTC.

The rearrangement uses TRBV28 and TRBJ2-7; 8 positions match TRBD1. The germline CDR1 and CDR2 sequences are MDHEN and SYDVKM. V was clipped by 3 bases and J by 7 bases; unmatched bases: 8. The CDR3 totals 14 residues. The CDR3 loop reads CASSFPPGGGEQYF. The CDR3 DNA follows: TGTGCCAGCAGTTTCCCCCCAGGGGGCGGTGAGCAGTACTTC. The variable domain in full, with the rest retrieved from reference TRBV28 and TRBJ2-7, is DVKVTQSSRYLVKRTGEKVFLECVQDMDHENMFWYRQDPGLGLRLIYFSYDVKMKEKGDIPEGYSVSREKKERFSLILESASTNQTSMYLCASSFPPGGGEQYFGPGTRLTVT.

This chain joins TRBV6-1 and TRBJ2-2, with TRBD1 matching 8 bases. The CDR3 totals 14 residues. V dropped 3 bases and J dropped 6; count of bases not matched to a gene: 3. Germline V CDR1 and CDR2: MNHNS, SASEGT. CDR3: CASSEDRVAGELFF. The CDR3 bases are TGTGCCAGCAGTGAGGACAGGGTCGCCGGGGAGCTGTTTTTT.

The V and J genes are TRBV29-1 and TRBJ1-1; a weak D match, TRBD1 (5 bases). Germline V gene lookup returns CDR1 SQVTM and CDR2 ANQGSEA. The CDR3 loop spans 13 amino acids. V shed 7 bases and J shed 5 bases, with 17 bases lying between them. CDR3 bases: TGCAGCGGGAACTCAGGGTATTTTACTGAAGCTTTCTTT. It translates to CSGNSGYFTEAFF.

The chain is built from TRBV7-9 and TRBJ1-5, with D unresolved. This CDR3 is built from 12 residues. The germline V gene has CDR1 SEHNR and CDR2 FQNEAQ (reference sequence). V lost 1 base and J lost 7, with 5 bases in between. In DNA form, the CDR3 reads TGTGCCAGCAGCTTAGGCGCCCAGCCCCAGCATTTT. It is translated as CASSLGAQPQHF.

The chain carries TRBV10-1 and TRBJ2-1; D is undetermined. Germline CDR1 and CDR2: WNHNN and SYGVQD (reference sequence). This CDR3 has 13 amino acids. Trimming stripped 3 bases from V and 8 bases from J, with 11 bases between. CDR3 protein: CASSEVAFDEQFF. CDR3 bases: TGCGCCAGCAGTGAAGTAGCTTTCGATGAGCAGTTCTTC.

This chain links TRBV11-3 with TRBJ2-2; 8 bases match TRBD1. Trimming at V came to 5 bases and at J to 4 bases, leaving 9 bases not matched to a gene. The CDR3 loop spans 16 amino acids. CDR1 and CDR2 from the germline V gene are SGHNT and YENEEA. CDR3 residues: CASSPPGQEFTGELFF. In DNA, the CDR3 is TGTGCCAGCAGCCCACCGGGACAGGAGTTCACCGGGGAGCTGTTTTTT.

As DNA, the CDR3 is TGTGCCAGCAGCTTAGCGCCGGGACAGGGTGGAAATCAGCCCCAGCATTTT. This translates into CASSLAPGQGGNQPQHF. The chain employs TRBV7-6 and TRBJ1-5; 9 nucleotides agree with TRBD1. V lost 0 bases, J lost 4 bases, and 7 bases stayed unmatched. The CDR3 consists of 17 residues. Germline-derived CDR1 and CDR2 are SGHVS and FNYEAQ.

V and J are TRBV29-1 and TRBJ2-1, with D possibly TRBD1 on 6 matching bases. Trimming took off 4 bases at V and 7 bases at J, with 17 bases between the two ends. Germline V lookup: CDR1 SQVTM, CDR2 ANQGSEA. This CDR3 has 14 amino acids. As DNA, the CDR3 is TGCAGCGTTGCTAGAACAGGGCTTAGGAATGAGCAGTTCTTC. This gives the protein CSVARTGLRNEQFF.

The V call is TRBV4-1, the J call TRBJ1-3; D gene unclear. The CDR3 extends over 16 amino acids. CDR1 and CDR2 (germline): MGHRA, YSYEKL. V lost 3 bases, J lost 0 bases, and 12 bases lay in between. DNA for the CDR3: TGCGCCAGCAGCCAGAAAGACTCCTTCTCTGGAAACACCATATATTTT. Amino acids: CASSQKDSFSGNTIYF.